The present T cell receptor beta chain was sequenced within a study of blood T cell repertoires in COVID-19. About the research overall: The cDNA or gDNA used as material had been derived from T cells, B-cell-depleted T cells, or PBMCs.

Sequencing used immunoSEQ multiplex PCR; TCRdb keeps in-frame clones, though not all of them. The table includes 300,000 to 400,000 clones, over 75% detected once. The germline V gene encodes CDR1 SGHTA and CDR2 FQGTGA. The CDR3 covers 14 residues. The V and J ends lost 5 bases and 6 bases, in that order; junction bases with no gene match: 7. This clone has more than one count but fewer than ten. The receptor comes from a man aged 18 to 35 who had recovered from COVID-19. J is TRBJ2-1 and V is TRBV7-3, with TRBD1 matching over 7 bases. The material sequenced was PBMCs or T cells enriched from blood (not recorded which). Here the CDR3 reads CASSPLGQINEQFF. For the CDR3, the DNA is TGTGCCAGCAGCCCCCTGGGACAGATCAATGAGCAGTTCTTC.